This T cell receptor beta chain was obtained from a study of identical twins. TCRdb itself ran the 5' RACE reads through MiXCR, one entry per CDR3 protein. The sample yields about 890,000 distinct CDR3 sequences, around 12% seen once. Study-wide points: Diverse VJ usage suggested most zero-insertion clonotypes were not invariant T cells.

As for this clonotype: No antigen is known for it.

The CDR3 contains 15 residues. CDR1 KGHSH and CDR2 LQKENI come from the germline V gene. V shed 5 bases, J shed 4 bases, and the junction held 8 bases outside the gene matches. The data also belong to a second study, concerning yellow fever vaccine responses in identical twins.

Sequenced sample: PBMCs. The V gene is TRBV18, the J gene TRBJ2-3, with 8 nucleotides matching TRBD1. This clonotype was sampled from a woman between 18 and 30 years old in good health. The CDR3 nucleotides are TGTGCCAGCTCATCTAACGGACAGGGCTCAGATACGCAGTATTTT. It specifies CASSSNGQGSDTQYF. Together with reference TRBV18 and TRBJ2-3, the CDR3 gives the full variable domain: NAGVMQNPRHLVRRRGQEARLRCSPMKGHSHVYWYRQLPEEGLKFMVYLQKENIIDESGMPKERFSAEFPKEGPSILRIQQVVRGDSAAYFCASSSNGQGSDTQYFGPGTRLTVL.